This is a list of T cell receptor beta chains from one sample in a study of blood T cells in healthy people across ages. TCRdb reprocessed the 5' RACE reads via MiXCR and lists one record per CDR3 protein. In the table there are about 940,000 distinct CDR3 sequences, around 48% of which are singletons. Input material: blood. These TCRs come from a man under 40 in good health. CDR3s include the opening cysteine and the closing phenylalanine or tryptophan.

V: TRBV4-3
J: TRBJ2-5
CDR3: CASSQEASGVRGEQYF

V: TRBV5-1
J: TRBJ2-5
CDR3: CASREGRSQETQYF

V: TRBV19
J: TRBJ1-1
CDR3: CASSMNSGNTEAFF

V: TRBV7-9
J: TRBJ2-7
CDR3: CASSLPQGPYEQYF

V: TRBV27
J: TRBJ1-6
CDR3: CASRTGSNSPLHF

V: TRBV12-3/TRBV12-4
J: TRBJ2-5
CDR3: CASRAGTAELETQYF

V: TRBV6-5
J: TRBJ1-2
CDR3: CASSYSQGANYGYTF

V: TRBV2
J: TRBJ2-2
CDR3: CASSGRGGTGELFF

V: TRBV6-5
J: TRBJ2-5
CDR3: CASSYMGQPQETQYF

V: TRBV5-1
J: TRBJ2-4
CDR3: CASSLYGENIQYF

V: TRBV6-1
J: NA
CDR3: CASRESGFQETQYF

V: TRBV10-3
J: TRBJ2-1
CDR3: CAISDEVHRQNEQFF

V: TRBV3-1
J: TRBJ1-2
CDR3: CASSQAEGGSYGYTF

V: TRBV6-5
J: TRBJ1-3
CDR3: CASSYTGDSGNTIYF

V: TRBV20-1
J: TRBJ1-1
CDR3: CSATQGAGVTEAFF

V: TRBV12-3/TRBV12-4
J: TRBJ2-5
CDR3: CASSRGTGFYEQNF

V: TRBV7-2
J: TRBJ2-7
CDR3: CASSPKRPGTIYEQYF